Sequencing of this TCR beta chain was carried out in a study of T cell repertoires in cytomegalovirus infection. Overall study: Public TCR beta signatures provided an indication of both CMV infection and a matching HLA type.

Germline lookup yields CDR1 MDHEN and CDR2 SYDVKM. This CDR3 is built from 14 residues. Trimming removed 6 bases from V and 0 bases from J, with 9 bases in between. General study points: Carriage of CMV together with the relevant HLA was identifiable through cumulative public TCR beta family frequency. Ex vivo responses were dominated by HLA-C-restricted CMV-specific TCR beta clonotypes.

TCRdb itself ran the reads through MiXCR, one entry per CDR3 protein. The data contain 450,000 to 650,000 distinct CDR3 sequences, more than 25% of them seen just once; the ten biggest clones take up roughly 13%. In this sample, this clonotype turned up a few times. The antigen is unknown. The receptor was derived from a human donor in good health (CMV status not recorded). Some clones in this sample may be carry-over from other donors' samples. Sequencing was done on a sample of PBMCs. The V call is TRBV28, the J call TRBJ1-5; D gene ambiguous. The CDR3 coding sequence is TGTGCCAGCAGGTTCATGAATAGCAATCAGCCCCAGCATTTT. It translates to CASRFMNSNQPQHF.